This T cell receptor beta chain appears in the sequencing data of a study of early T cells in non-severe SARS-CoV-2 infection. Study details: Sequenced material consisted of bulk RNA (from unsorted whole blood), and chains were unpaired.

This clonotype turned up a few times. As yet, its antigen is unknown. The CDR3 contains 17 residues. Losses at the gene ends were 4 bases for V and 0 bases for J; bases not matched to a gene: 8. From germline, CDR1 is MGHRA and CDR2 YSYEKL. Unique molecular identifiers were attached to individual cDNA molecules. Using its own MiXCR run on the 5' RACE reads, TCRdb lists one record per CDR3 protein. The repertoire consists of more than 90,000 distinct CDR3 sequences, with around 10% occurring once and the leading ten covering approximately 5.3%. Study-level findings and limits: VDJdb matching, biased toward anti-spike CD8 responses, missed private and CD4 specificities.

This TCR derives from an adult who was a healthcare worker with PCR-confirmed SARS-CoV-2 infection or an uninfected control (not recorded which). Sequenced sample: whole blood. J is TRBJ1-3 and V is TRBV4-1; 8 bases agree with TRBD1. CDR3 in amino acids: CASSRNGDRGSGNTIYF. In DNA, the CDR3 is TGCGCCAGCAGCCGGAACGGAGACAGGGGCTCTGGAAACACCATATATTTT.